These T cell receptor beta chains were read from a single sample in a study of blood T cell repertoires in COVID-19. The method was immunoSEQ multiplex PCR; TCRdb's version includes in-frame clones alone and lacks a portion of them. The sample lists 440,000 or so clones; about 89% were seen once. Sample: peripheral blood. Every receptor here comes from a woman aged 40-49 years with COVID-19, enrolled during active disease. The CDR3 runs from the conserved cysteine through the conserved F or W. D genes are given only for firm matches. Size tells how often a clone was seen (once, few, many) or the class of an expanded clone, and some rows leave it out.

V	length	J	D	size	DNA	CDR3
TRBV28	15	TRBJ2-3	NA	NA	TGTGCCAGCAGTTTATGGACAGGCGCCGGGGATACGCAGTATTTT	CASSLWTGAGDTQYF
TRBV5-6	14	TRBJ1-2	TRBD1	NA	TGTGCCAGCAGCCCGACAGGGGGCGGCTATGGCTACACCTTC	CASSPTGGGYGYTF
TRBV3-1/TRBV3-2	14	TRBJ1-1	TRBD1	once	TGTGCCAGCAGCCAGACAGGGCCGAACACTGAAGCTTTCTTT	CASSQTGPNTEAFF
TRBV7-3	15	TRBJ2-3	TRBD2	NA	TGTGCCAGCAGCTCCGGGACTAGCGGGCCGGATACGCAGTATTTT	CASSSGTSGPDTQYF
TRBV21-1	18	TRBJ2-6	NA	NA	TGTGCCAGCAGCAAAGAAAAATCGGGGAGGCCTGGGGCCAACGTCCTGACTTTC	CASSKEKSGRPGANVLTF
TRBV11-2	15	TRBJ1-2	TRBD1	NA	TGTGCCAGCAGCCCGTCCGGGACAGGGCTAAGCGGCTACACCTTC	CASSPSGTGLSGYTF
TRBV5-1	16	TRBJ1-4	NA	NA	TGCGCCAGCAGCTTGGGGGACACCGCAACTAATGAAAAACTGTTTTTT	CASSLGDTATNEKLFF
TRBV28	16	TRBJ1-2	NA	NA	TGTGCCAGCGGAGAAGTAAGGGGGGGTCGGGCCTATGGCTACACCTTC	CASGEVRGGRAYGYTF
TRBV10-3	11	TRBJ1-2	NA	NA	TGTGCCATCACCATGGGCAATGGCTACACCTTC	CAITMGNGYTF
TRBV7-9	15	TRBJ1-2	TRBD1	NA	TGTGCCAGCAGCTTTGGGACAGGGGACCCGTATGGCTACACCTTC	CASSFGTGDPYGYTF
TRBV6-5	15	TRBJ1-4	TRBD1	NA	TGTGCCAGCAATAGACAGGGGAACGAGGGTGAAAAACTGTTTTTT	CASNRQGNEGEKLFF
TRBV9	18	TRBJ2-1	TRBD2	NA	TGTGCCAGCAGCGTATCCAGCGGGAGGCTCCTACGTCACAATGAGCAGTTCTTC	CASSVSSGRLLRHNEQFF
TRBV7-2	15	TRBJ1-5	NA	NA	TGTGCCAGCAGCTTGGGACACTGGTTGAATCAGCCCCAGCATTTT	CASSLGHWLNQPQHF
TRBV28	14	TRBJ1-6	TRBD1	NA	TGTGCCAGCACCCGGGGGACAGCTAATTCACCCCTCCACTTT	CASTRGTANSPLHF
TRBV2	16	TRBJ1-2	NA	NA	TGTGCCAGCAGTGCCTCCCAGGCAGGGGCGGGCTATGGCTACACCTTC	CASSASQAGAGYGYTF
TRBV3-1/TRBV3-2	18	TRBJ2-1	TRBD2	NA	TGTGCCAGCAGCCACCGTTCGACTAGCGGGGGGGCCTACAATGAGCAGTTCTTC	CASSHRSTSGGAYNEQFF
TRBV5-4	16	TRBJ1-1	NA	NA	TGTGCCAGCAGCCCGCGCCTTGGGGGCTCGAACACTGAAGCTTTCTTT	CASSPRLGGSNTEAFF
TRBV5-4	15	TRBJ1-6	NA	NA	TGTGCCAGCAGCCCGCGGACTGGAATTGAGCCACCCCTCCACTTT	CASSPRTGIEPPLHF
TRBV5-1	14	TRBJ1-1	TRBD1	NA	TGCGCCAGCAGCTTAGTAGGACAGGGACCTGAAGCTTTCTTT	CASSLVGQGPEAFF
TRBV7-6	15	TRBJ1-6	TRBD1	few	TGTGCCAGCAGCTCCCCCTACAGGGGTGATTCACCCCTCCACTTT	CASSSPYRGDSPLHF
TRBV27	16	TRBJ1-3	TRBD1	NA	TGTGCCAGCAGTCCCCTCCGTAGGGGGCCTGGAAACACCATATATTTT	CASSPLRRGPGNTIYF
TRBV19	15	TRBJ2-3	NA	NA	TGTGCCAGTAGTATATCGTCAGGGGGCACAGATACGCAGTATTTT	CASSISSGGTDTQYF
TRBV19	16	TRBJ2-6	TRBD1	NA	TGTGCCAGTAGAGACAGGGGTAGCACTGGGGCCAACGTCCTGACTTTC	CASRDRGSTGANVLTF
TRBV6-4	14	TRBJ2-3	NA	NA	TGTGCCAGCAGTGCCCAGGGGTATGAAGATACGCAGTATTTT	CASSAQGYEDTQYF
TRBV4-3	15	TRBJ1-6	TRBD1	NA	TGCGCCAGCAGCCAAGGACAGGGTCTTAATTCACCCCTCCACTTT	CASSQGQGLNSPLHF
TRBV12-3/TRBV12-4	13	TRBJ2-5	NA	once	TGTGCCAGCAGTCCTGACTCGGGGGAGACCCAGTACTTC	CASSPDSGETQYF
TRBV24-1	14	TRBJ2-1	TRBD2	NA	TGTGCCACCCAGAGTAGCGGGGGGGACAATGAGCAGTTCTTC	CATQSSGGDNEQFF
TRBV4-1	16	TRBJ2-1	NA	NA	TGCGCCAGCAGCCAAGCGGGACTTAACTCCTACAATGAGCAGTTCTTC	CASSQAGLNSYNEQFF
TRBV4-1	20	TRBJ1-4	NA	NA	TGCGCCAGCAGCCAGAATTCAGCCCGGGACACCCTTGCAACTAATGAAAAACTGTTTTTT	CASSQNSARDTLATNEKLFF
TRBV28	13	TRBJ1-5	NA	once	TGTGCCAGCATTCGGGGATACGGTCAGCCCCAGCATTTT	CASIRGYGQPQHF
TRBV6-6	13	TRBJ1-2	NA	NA	TGTGCCAGCAGTTTTGCAGCGAACTATGGCTACACCTTC	CASSFAANYGYTF
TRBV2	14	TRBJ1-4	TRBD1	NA	TGTGCCAGCACGATACAGGGGGGGGACGAAAAACTGTTTTTT	CASTIQGGDEKLFF
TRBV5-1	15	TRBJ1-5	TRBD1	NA	TGCGCCAGCAGCTTGGAGTCAGGGGGCTTTCAGCCCCAGCATTTT	CASSLESGGFQPQHF
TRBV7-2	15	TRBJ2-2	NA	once	TGTGCCAGCACCCTGACTAGTCGGGGAACCGGGGAGCTGTTTTTT	CASTLTSRGTGELFF
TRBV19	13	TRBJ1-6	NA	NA	TGTGCCAGTAGTACCCAGATTCAGTCACCCCTCCACTTT	CASSTQIQSPLHF
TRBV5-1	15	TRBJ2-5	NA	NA	TGCGCCAGCAGCCGACAGGACCAGAACGAGGAGACCCAGTACTTC	CASSRQDQNEETQYF
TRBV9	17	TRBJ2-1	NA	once	TGTGCCAGCAGCGTAGACGCTAGCCGAACTTTTTACAATGAGCAGTTCTTC	CASSVDASRTFYNEQFF
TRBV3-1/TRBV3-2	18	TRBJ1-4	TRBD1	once	TGTGCCAGCAGCCAAGCTCCGGGACAGCTCGCAACTAATGAAAAACTGTTTTTT	CASSQAPGQLATNEKLFF
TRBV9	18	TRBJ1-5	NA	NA	TGTGCCAGCAGCGACCTAAGGCGGCAGGACTATAGCAATCAGCCCCAGCATTTT	CASSDLRRQDYSNQPQHF
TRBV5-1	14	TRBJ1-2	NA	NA	TGCGCCAGCAGCTCGCAGGGGTCTTTGGATGGCTACACCTTC	CASSSQGSLDGYTF
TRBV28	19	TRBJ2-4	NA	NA	TGTGCCAGCAGTTTACGAATGGGAGGGGGGCGGCGGGCCAAAAACATTCAGTACTTC	CASSLRMGGGRRAKNIQYF
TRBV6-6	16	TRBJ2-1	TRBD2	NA	TGTGCCAGCAGTCCTTTAGCGGGGTACTCCTACAATGAGCAGTTCTTC	CASSPLAGYSYNEQFF
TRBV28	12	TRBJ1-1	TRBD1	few	TGTGCCAGCAGGACAGGGGGCACTGAAGCTTTCTTT	CASRTGGTEAFF
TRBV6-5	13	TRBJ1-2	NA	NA	TGTGCCAGCAGTCAGGGTGCTGACTATGGCTACACCTTC	CASSQGADYGYTF
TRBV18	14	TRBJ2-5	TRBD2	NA	TGTGCCAGCTCAGCGACTAGCGGGGAAGAGACCCAGTACTTC	CASSATSGEETQYF
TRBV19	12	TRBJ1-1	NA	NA	TGTGCCAGTAGTTCGCAGGGCGTGTGGGCTTTCTTT	CASSSQGVWAFF
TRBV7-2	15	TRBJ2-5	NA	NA	TGTGCCAGCAGCTTAAGGGGGGGCGAGGCTGGGACCCAGTACTTC	CASSLRGGEAGTQYF
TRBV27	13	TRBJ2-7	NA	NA	TGTGCCAGCAGTTACAGGGACCTCTACGAGCAGTACTTC	CASSYRDLYEQYF